These 27 T cell receptor beta chains came from one sample sequenced in a study of cytomegalovirus exposure and HLA in healthy donors. 60 Vbeta and 13 Jbeta primers were used in PCR. Using immunoSEQ multiplex PCR, the repertoire was profiled, and TCRdb retains in-frame clones only, with some absent. The profile shows some 110,000 clones, approximately 70% of them singletons. The sequencing input was PBMCs. These receptors were collected from a man between 25 and 39 years old in good health and CMV-seropositive.

This clone appeared once. The rearrangement uses TRBV5-8 and TRBJ2-7, with a tentative D call TRBD2 (5 bases). The CDR3 totals 12 residues. The V end was cut by 4 bases, the J end by 2 bases, with 7 bases between. From germline, CDR1 is SGHTS and CDR2 YDEGEE. CDR3 nucleotide sequence: TGTGCCAGCAGCCGACTAACCTACGAGCAGTACTTC. This gives the protein CASSRLTYEQYF.

The chain joins TRBV7-2 to TRBJ2-7; D is unclear. CDR1 SGHTA and CDR2 FQGNSA come from the germline V gene. Deletions cut 2 bases from V and 2 bases from J, with 13 bases between. The CDR3 loop spans 15 amino acids. CDR3 residues: CASSLTPGGTYEQYV. The CDR3 DNA sequence: TGTGCCAGCAGCTTAACGCCGGGTGGAACCTACGAGCAGTACGTC.

The V and J genes are TRBV5-1 and TRBJ2-3, with D tentatively TRBD1 or TRBD2 (6 bases each). CDR1 SGHRS and CDR2 YFSETQ come from the germline V gene. The CDR3 has 14 amino acids. The V gene lost 4 bases and the J gene lost 5 bases, with 14 bases spanning the gap. CDR3 DNA: TGCGCCAGCAGCCTGGGGGGCGTGGAAGATACGCAGTATTTT. It codes for CASSLGGVEDTQYF. The full variable domain, rest sourced from reference TRBV5-1 and TRBJ2-3, is KAGVTQTPRYLIKTRGQQVTLSCSPISGHRSVSWYQQTPGQGLQFLFEYFSETQRNKGNFPGRFSGRQFSNSRSEMNVSTLELGDSALYLCASSLGGVEDTQYFGPGTRLTVL.

This chain uses TRBV6-1 with TRBJ1-1; D may be TRBD1 (5 bases). Per the germline V gene, CDR1 is MNHNS and CDR2 is SASEGT. Trimming shortened V by 4 bases and J by 10 bases, and 7 bases separated the two germline ends. The CDR3 is 10 residues long. The CDR3 is CASSADRAFF. CDR3 sequence (DNA): TGTGCCAGCAGTGCTGACAGAGCTTTCTTT.

The V gene is TRBV5-1, the J gene TRBJ2-3; 7 bases are shared with TRBD2. Germline lookup yields CDR1 SGHRS and CDR2 YFSETQ. The V and J ends lost 0 bases and 6 bases, in that order; junction bases with no gene match: 4. The CDR3 loop spans 14 amino acids. The CDR3 DNA reads TGCGCCAGCAGCTTGGTTCGGGGGGTCGATACGCAGTATTTT. Residues: CASSLVRGVDTQYF.

The V gene is TRBV5-4, the J gene TRBJ1-2; D is unresolved. With 1 base removed from V and 1 base from J, the gap between germline ends came to 8 bases. Germline-derived CDR1 and CDR2 are SGHNT and YYREEE (reference sequence). There are 14 residues in the CDR3. CDR3 sequence: CASSLLGDNYGYTF. The CDR3 nucleotides read TGTGCCAGCAGCTTGTTGGGCGATAACTATGGCTACACCTTC.

The chain uses TRBV19 and TRBJ1-5, with 12 bases that match TRBD1. Germline CDR1 is LNHDA and CDR2 is SQIVND (reference sequence). The trim removed 8 bases at V and 6 bases at J, leaving 5 bases unmatched. This CDR3 region has 14 residues. CDR3 residues: CASSGTGGIQPQHF. Written as DNA, the CDR3 is TGTGCCAGTTCCGGGACAGGGGGCATTCAGCCCCAGCATTTT.

This clone has a single count. The chain employs TRBV27 and TRBJ2-1; a weak D match, TRBD2 (7 bases). The CDR3 spans 15 residues. The germline V gene has CDR1 MNHEY and CDR2 SMNVEV (reference sequence). The V and J ends lost 3 bases and 10 bases respectively, with 19 bases between them. The CDR3, as DNA: TGTGCCAGCAGTTTCGGCGGGGGACATGGATACGAGCAGTTCTTC. Translation: CASSFGGGHGYEQFF.

The V call is TRBV28, the J call TRBJ2-7, with 9 bases identical to TRBD1. This CDR3 has 14 residues. Germline V gives CDR1 MDHEN, CDR2 SYDVKM. The J segment lost 5 bases and the V segment lost 4 bases, leaving 6 bases of the junction unmatched. CDR3 coding DNA: TGTGCCAGCAGTTCCCGGGGACAGGGTGACGAGCAGTACTTC. Amino acids: CASSSRGQGDEQYF.

This clone came up once. The chain is built from TRBV4-3 and TRBJ1-4; D perhaps matches TRBD1 (6 bases). The CDR3 contains 16 residues. With 0 bases removed from V and 5 bases from J, the gap between germline ends came to 13 bases. Germline CDR1 and CDR2: LGHNA and YSLEER. CDR3 DNA: TGCGCCAGCAGCCAAGATGTTGGGCAGGGGAATGAAAAACTGTTTTTT. The encoded protein is CASSQDVGQGNEKLFF.

This clone occurred a few times. V is TRBV5-6 and J is TRBJ1-3; D uncertain. The CDR3 is made up of 17 amino acids. The germline CDR1 and CDR2 sequences are SGHDT and YYEEEE. V was pared by 5 bases and J by 0 bases, with 18 bases between. The chain's CDR3 is CASSRSGVRFSGNTIYF. DNA of the CDR3: TGTGCCAGCAGTCGGAGCGGTGTCCGTTTCTCTGGAAACACCATATATTTT.

V gene TRBV5-1 combines with J gene TRBJ1-1; D gene ambiguous. The CDR3 sequence is 14 residues long. Trimming stripped 1 base from V and 4 bases from J, with 11 bases between. Germline V gene sequence: CDR1 SGHRS, CDR2 YFSETQ. Here the CDR3 reads CASSLSTAFTEAFF. For the CDR3, the DNA is TGCGCCAGCAGCTTGTCAACAGCATTCACTGAAGCTTTCTTT.

Turning to this clone: This specimen includes other DNA sequences encoding the same CDR3. The CDR3: CASKVSARETQYF. CDR3 sequence (DNA): TGTGCCAGCAAGGTTAGCGCCCGGGAGACCCAGTACTTC. V gene TRBV2 combines with J gene TRBJ2-5; a weak D match, TRBD2 (5 bases). CDR3 length equals 13 residues. CDR1 is SNHLY, CDR2 FYNNEI, per germline. The V end lost 7 bases, the J end lost 5 bases, and 14 bases lay between the germline ends.

The chain combines TRBV4-1 with TRBJ2-3; 9 nucleotides match TRBD2. The CDR3 runs to 20 residues. Trimming removed 0 bases from V and 2 bases from J; junction bases left unmatched: 15. Germline V gene sequence: CDR1 MGHRA, CDR2 YSYEKL. The CDR3: CASSQDPIFTSGLFTDTQYF. The CDR3 bases are TGCGCCAGCAGCCAAGATCCCATTTTTACTAGCGGGTTGTTCACAGATACGCAGTATTTT.

The rearrangement uses TRBV2 and TRBJ1-5; 9 nucleotides match TRBD1. Germline V gene lookup returns CDR1 SNHLY and CDR2 FYNNEI. V lost 2 bases, J lost 7 bases, and 12 bases stayed unmatched. CDR3 length equals 17 residues. The CDR3 loop is CASSETAGQGREQPQHF. Here the CDR3 DNA reads TGTGCCAGCAGTGAAACGGCGGGACAGGGCCGGGAACAGCCCCAGCATTTT.

V and J are TRBV5-4 and TRBJ1-6; TRBD1 might be the D (6 bases). CDR3 length: 14 amino acids. V shed 5 bases and J shed 8 bases, with 14 bases lying between them. CDR1 is SGHNT, CDR2 YYREEE, per germline (reference sequence). CDR3 in amino acids: CASRSRGGDSPLHF. The CDR3 DNA sequence: TGTGCCAGCAGGTCAAGAGGGGGGGATTCACCCCTCCACTTT.

The chain joins TRBV5-1 to TRBJ2-5; possible D gene TRBD2, 5 bases. Germline CDR1 SGHRS, CDR2 YFSETQ. V dropped 1 base and J dropped 0 bases, with 13 bases sitting between them. The CDR3 covers 16 residues. CDR3 loop: CASSLRIRGYQETQYF. CDR3 DNA: TGCGCCAGCAGCTTGAGGATCCGGGGTTACCAAGAGACCCAGTACTTC.

Only a few counts were recorded for this clone. The V and J genes are TRBV19 and TRBJ2-1, with TRBD2 identical over 7 bases. V was pared by 5 bases and J by 7 bases, with 8 bases of the junction left unmatched. Germline CDR1 LNHDA, CDR2 SQIVND (reference sequence). The CDR3 spans 14 residues. The CDR3 DNA sequence: TGTGCCAGTAGTCTTTTCATAGCGGGTAATGAGCAGTTCTTC. Protein sequence: CASSLFIAGNEQFF.

Only a few counts were recorded for this clone. V and J are TRBV9 and TRBJ2-6; D not resolved. Germline loops: CDR1 SGDLS, CDR2 YYNGEE. The V and J ends lost 2 bases and 0 bases respectively, with 9 bases between them. The CDR3 length is 16 residues. Here the CDR3 reads CASSVRHISGANVLTF. The CDR3 DNA follows: TGTGCCAGCAGCGTTAGACACATCTCTGGGGCCAACGTCCTGACTTTC.

The CDR3: CASSGSGTSGIYEQFF. For the CDR3, the DNA is TGTGCCAGCAGTGGGTCCGGGACTAGCGGGATATATGAGCAGTTCTTC. The chain employs TRBV2 and TRBJ2-1; 13 bases map to TRBD2. V lost 4 bases and J lost 8; bases outside the gene matches: 8. The CDR3 extends over 16 amino acids. CDR1 and CDR2 (germline): SNHLY, FYNNEI.

This rearrangement joins TRBV11-3 to TRBJ2-3; a weak D match, TRBD1 (6 bases). Deletions cut 4 bases from V and 1 base from J, with 18 bases between. Germline CDR1 and CDR2: SGHNT and YENEEA. The CDR3 sequence is 17 residues long. The CDR3: CASSSPRGSYGTDTQYF. In DNA, the CDR3 is TGTGCCAGCAGCTCCCCCAGGGGAAGCTATGGCACAGATACGCAGTATTTT.

The J gene is TRBJ2-1, the V gene TRBV7-2; D remains unclear. Germline V gene sequence: CDR1 SGHTA, CDR2 FQGNSA. There are 15 residues in the CDR3. The V end was cut by 4 bases, the J end by 1 base, with 11 bases between. The CDR3 protein is CASSSVAVSYNEQFF. The CDR3 DNA follows: TGTGCCAGCAGCTCGGTTGCCGTGTCCTACAATGAGCAGTTCTTC.

V usage is TRBV11-2 and J usage is TRBJ2-1; 14 nucleotides align to TRBD2. The CDR3 totals 15 residues. The V segment lost 1 base and the J segment 15 bases; nucleotides outside the gene matches: 8. CDR1 and CDR2 (germline): SGHAT, FQNNGV. The DNA for the CDR3 is TGTGCCAGCAGCTTAGCAGGACTAGCGGGGGGCGGTGCGTTCTTC. Encoded protein: CASSLAGLAGGGAFF.

V is TRBV7-3 and J is TRBJ2-1; D may be TRBD2 (6 bases). This CDR3 has 14 amino acids. The germline V gene has CDR1 SGHTA and CDR2 FQGTGA. The V gene lost 3 bases and the J gene lost 6 bases, with 12 bases spanning the gap. For the CDR3, the DNA is TGTGCCAGCAGCTTTAGCGGTCCTGCCAATGAGCAGTTCTTC. Amino acids: CASSFSGPANEQFF.

This clone has just a few counts. The genes are TRBV19 and TRBJ1-2; no reliable D call. The V end lost 3 bases, the J end lost 0 bases, and 8 bases lay between the germline ends. Germline CDR1 and CDR2: LNHDA and SQIVND (reference sequence). There are 14 residues in the CDR3. The CDR3 nucleotides are TGTGCCAGTAGTATCGGCAGGTCTAACTATGGCTACACCTTC. As protein: CASSIGRSNYGYTF.

The genes are TRBV4-3 and TRBJ2-3; maybe TRBD2 (6 bases). The CDR3 is made up of 16 amino acids. Germline CDR1 reads LGHNA; CDR2 reads YSLEER. The V gene lost 4 bases and the J gene lost 2 bases, with 16 bases spanning the gap. CDR3 sequence: CASSPRRAGTTDTQYF. For the CDR3, the DNA is TGCGCCAGCAGCCCTCGCCGAGCGGGCACCACAGATACGCAGTATTTT.

This sequence joins TRBV29-1 and TRBJ2-1; 9 positions match TRBD1. Looked up from germline, CDR1 is SQVTM and CDR2 is ANQGSEA. Trimming took 4 bases from V and 1 from J; bases not matched to a gene: 8. CDR3 length: 16 amino acids. The CDR3 is CSVVLSGQGSYNEQFF. Written as DNA, the CDR3 is TGCAGCGTTGTGTTATCGGGACAGGGATCCTACAATGAGCAGTTCTTC.